This T cell receptor (beta chain) was captured in a study of shared clonotypes between healthy human individuals. General study findings and limits: Having only a few donors restricted how much genetic and exposure-history diversity was captured. Investigators collected only blood, and repertoires in tissues likely differ. Clonotypes shared by all four donors outscored non-shared clonotypes in generation probability.

Measured with immunoSEQ multiplex PCR; TCRdb has only the in-frame clones, and not every one. There are about 2.3 million clones in the sample; 85% to 95% occur only once, and about 0.36% lies in the top ten. Per germline, CDR1 MNHEY and CDR2 SVGAGI. The length of the CDR3 is 13 residues. With respect to this clone: The antigen remains unidentified.

The specimen sequenced was naive CD4+ T cells from PBMCs. The sample's subset: CD45RA+ positively selected. The sequence came from a man between 18 and 29 years old in good health. Some clones in this sample may be carry-over from other donors' samples. V is TRBV6-5 and J is TRBJ2-5; D remains ambiguous. The J call may be incorrect, as the DNA end agrees better with TRBJ2-7. CDR3 amino acids: CASSYGQTYEQYF. The CDR3, as DNA: TGTGCCAGCAGTTACGGTCAGACCTACGAGCAGTACTTC.